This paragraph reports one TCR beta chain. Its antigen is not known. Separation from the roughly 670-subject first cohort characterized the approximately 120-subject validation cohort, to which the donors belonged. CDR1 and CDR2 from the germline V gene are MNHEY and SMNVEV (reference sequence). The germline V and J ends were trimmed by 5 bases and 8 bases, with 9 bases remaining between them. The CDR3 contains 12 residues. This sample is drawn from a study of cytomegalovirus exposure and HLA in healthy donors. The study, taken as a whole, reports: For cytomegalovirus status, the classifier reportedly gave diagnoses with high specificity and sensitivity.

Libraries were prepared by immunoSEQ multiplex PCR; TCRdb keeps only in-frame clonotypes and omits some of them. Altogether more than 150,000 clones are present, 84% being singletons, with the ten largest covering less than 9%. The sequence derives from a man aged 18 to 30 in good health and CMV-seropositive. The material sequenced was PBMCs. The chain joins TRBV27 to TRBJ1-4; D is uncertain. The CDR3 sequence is CASSHYDEKLFF. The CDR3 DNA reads TGTGCCAGCAGTCACTACGACGAAAAACTGTTTTTT.